Detailed here is one T cell receptor beta chain. The target antigen is unknown. For each CDR3 protein, TCRdb gives one entry from its re-call of the 5' RACE reads, without DNA. Its clone listing holds a few hundred thousand distinct CDR3 sequences. This entry is derived from a study of T cells expressing NK-cell markers. The overall study: Repertoire data for TCR beta were derived from sorted T cells (CD3+CD56+NKG2C+, CD3+CD56+NKG2C- and CD3+CD56-NKG2C+). Sequenced donors, eight in total, included seven who were HCMV-seropositive and one who was seronegative.

Study-wide points: Several donors' CD3+CD56-NKG2C+ cells were dominated by the same clonotypes. Dominant NKG2C+ clonotypes were found to form about 1.0-8% of CD8+ T cells in a handful of donors.

The CDR3 has 14 residues. Sequenced material: blood T cells: a sorted CD56 or NKG2C T cell subset, CD4+ or CD8+ T cells, or bulk PBMC T cells (not recorded which). The receptor was derived from a man aged 18-69 years in good health. The chain couples TRBV12-3 or TRBV12-4 to TRBJ2-2. This chain's CDR3 is CASSLTRKSGELFF.